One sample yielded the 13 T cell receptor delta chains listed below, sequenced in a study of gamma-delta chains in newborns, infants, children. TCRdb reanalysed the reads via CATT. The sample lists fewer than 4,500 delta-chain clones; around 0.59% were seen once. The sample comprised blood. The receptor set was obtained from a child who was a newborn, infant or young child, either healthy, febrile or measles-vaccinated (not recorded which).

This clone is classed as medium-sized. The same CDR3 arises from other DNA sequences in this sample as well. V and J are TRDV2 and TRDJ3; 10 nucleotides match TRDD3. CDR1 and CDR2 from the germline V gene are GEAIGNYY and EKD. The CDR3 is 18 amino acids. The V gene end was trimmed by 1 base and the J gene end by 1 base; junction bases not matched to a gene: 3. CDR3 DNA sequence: TGTGCCTGTGACACTGGGGGATACAGATCCTGGGACACCCGACAGATGTTTTTC. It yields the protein CACDTGGYRSWDTRQMFF.

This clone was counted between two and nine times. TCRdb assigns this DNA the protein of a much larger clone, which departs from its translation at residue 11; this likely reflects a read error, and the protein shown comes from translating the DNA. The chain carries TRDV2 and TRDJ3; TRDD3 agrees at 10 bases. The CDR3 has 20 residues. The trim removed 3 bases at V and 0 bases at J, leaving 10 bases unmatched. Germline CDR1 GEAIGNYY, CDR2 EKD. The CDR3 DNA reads TGTGCCTGTGACCCTGTACTGGGGGATCCGAACTCCTGGGACACCCGACAGATGTTTTTC. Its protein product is CACDPVLGDPNSWDTRQMFF.

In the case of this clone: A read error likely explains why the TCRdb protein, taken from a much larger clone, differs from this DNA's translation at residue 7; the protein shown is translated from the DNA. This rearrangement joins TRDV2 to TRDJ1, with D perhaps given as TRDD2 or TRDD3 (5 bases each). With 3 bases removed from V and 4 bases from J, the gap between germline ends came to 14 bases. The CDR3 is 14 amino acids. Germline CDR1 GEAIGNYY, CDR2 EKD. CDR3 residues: CACDALPGNDKLIF. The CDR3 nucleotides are TGTGCCTGTGACGCCCTACCGGGGAACGATAAACTCATCTTT.

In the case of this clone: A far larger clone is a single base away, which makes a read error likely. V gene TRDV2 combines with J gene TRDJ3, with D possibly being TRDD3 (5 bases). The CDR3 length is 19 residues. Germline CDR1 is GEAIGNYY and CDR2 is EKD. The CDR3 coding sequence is TGTGCCCGTGACACCGTGCGGGGGGTGAGCTCCTGGGACACCCGACAGATGTTTTTC. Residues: CARDTVRGVSSWDTRQMFF.

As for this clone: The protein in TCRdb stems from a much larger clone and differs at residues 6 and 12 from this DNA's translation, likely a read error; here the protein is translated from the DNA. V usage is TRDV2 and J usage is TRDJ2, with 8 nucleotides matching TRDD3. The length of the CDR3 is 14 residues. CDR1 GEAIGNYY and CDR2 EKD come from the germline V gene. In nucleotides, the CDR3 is TGTGCCTGTGACACCCGGGGGATAACAGCACAACCCTTCTTT. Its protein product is CACDTRGITAQPFF.

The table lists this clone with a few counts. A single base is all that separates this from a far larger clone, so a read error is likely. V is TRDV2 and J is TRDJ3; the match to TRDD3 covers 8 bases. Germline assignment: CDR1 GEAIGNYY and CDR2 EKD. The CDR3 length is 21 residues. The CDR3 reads CACGTMSEGYASSWDTRQMFF. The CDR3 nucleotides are TGTGCCTGTGGCACCATGTCGGAGGGATACGCTAGCTCCTGGGACACCCGACAGATGTTTTTC.

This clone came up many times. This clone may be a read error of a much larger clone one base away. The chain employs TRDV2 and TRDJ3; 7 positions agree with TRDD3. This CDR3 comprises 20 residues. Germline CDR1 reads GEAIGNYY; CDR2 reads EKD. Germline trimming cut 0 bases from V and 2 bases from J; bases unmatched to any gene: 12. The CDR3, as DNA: TGTGCCTGTGACACCGGCTGGGGGGTACAGGTTACCTGGGACACCCGACAGATGTTTTTC. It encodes CACDTGWGVQVTWDTRQMFF.

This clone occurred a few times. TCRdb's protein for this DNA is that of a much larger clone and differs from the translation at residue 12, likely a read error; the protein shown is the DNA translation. The CDR3 spells CACDTLVGDTALLFF. The DNA for the CDR3 is TGTGCCTGTGACACGCTGGTGGGGGATACAGCACTACTCTTCTTT. V is TRDV2 and J is TRDJ2; 10 positions match TRDD3. The V gene's germline CDR1 is GEAIGNYY and CDR2 EKD. The CDR3 has 15 residues.

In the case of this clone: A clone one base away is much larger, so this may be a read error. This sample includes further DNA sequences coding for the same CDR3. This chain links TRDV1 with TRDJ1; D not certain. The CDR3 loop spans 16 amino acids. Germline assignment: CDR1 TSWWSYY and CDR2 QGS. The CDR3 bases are TGTGCTCTTGGGAAACTTTCTTCTCTCGGCACCGATAAACTCATCTTT. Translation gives CALGKLSSLGTDKLIF.

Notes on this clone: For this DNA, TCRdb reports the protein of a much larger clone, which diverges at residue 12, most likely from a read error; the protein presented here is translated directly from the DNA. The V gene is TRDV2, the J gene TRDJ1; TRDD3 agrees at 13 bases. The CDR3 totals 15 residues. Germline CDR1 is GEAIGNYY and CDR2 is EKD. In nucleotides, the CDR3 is TGTGCCTGTGACTACTGGGGGATACGCACCGATGAACTCATCTTT. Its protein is CACDYWGIRTDELIF.

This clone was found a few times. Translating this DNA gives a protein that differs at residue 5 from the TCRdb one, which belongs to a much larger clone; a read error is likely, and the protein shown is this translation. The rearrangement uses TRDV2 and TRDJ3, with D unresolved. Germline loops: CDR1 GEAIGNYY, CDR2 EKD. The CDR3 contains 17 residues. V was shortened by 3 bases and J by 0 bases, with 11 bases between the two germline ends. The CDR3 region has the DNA TGTGCCTGTGACGCCGTACTGAGCTCCTGGGACACCCGACAGATGTTTTTC. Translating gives CACDAVLSSWDTRQMFF.

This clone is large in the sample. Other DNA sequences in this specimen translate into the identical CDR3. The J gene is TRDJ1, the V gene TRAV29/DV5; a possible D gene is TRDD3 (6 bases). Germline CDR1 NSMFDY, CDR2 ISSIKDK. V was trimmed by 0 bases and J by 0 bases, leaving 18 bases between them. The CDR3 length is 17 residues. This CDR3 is CAASAGGTAGDTDKLIF. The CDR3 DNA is TGTGCAGCAAGCGCGGGAGGAACGGCTGGGGACACCGATAAACTCATCTTT.

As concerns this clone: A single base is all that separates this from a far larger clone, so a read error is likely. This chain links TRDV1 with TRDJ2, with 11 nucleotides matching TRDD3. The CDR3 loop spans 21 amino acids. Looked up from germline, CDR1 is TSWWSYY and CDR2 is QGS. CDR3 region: CALGESVLWGIRKALAAQLFF. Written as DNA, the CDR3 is TGTGCTCTTGGGGAATCGGTTTTGTGGGGGATACGGAAAGCTTTGGCAGCACAACTCTTCTTT.